These T cell receptor beta chains were read from a single sample in a study of cytomegalovirus exposure and HLA in healthy donors. Repertoires were generated with immunoSEQ multiplex PCR, while TCRdb's copy carries only in-frame clones and drops some. The table records approximately 260,000 clones, 70% to 90% of them present only once. Input material: PBMCs. The receptors shown here come from a middle-aged woman in good health and CMV-seropositive. The CDR3 runs from the conserved cysteine through the conserved F or W. Size tells how often a clone was seen (once, few, many) or the class of an expanded clone, and some rows leave it out.

v_call	j_call	clone_size	cdr3_aa
TRBV7-8	TRBJ2-2	NA	CASASGRAGTGELFF
TRBV7-3	TRBJ1-1	NA	CASSLRRNTEAFF
TRBV18	TRBJ1-1	NA	CASSPTGGTEAFF
TRBV15	TRBJ2-2	NA	CATSRDRSGNAGELFF
TRBV28	TRBJ1-1	NA	CASSSTRLREDTEAFF
TRBV5-6	TRBJ1-1	NA	CASSYDRLVTEAFF
TRBV5-1	TRBJ2-7	NA	CASSRGGVYEQYF
TRBV4-3	TRBJ1-4	NA	CASSPEINEKLFF
TRBV5-6	TRBJ1-2	NA	CASSYGNYGYTF
TRBV5-3	TRBJ2-7	few	CARTRKIKIWVEVLRLPAYEQYF
TRBV9	TRBJ2-7	NA	CASSVGQGVHEQYF
TRBV29-1	TRBJ2-5	once	CSVALQETQYF
TRBV11-2	TRBJ2-3	NA	CASSSLLAGVPHTDTQYF
TRBV25-1	TRBJ2-1	NA	CASSERDSYNEQFF
TRBV5-1	TRBJ1-1	NA	CASSSGGTVNTEAFF
TRBV6-4	TRBJ1-2	once	CASSDGQGAPLGVYGYTF
TRBV27	TRBJ2-5	once	CASSLDRVETQYF
TRBV30	NA	NA	CAWSVPADRLSYEQYF
TRBV6-5	TRBJ1-5	NA	CASSYTGGGNQPQHF
TRBV30	TRBJ1-5	NA	CAWSLGVSNQPQHF
TRBV7-6	TRBJ2-7	once	CASSSGAMGHEQYF
TRBV28	TRBJ2-7	few	CASSGQGGTYYEQYF
TRBV5-8	TRBJ2-4	NA	CASSAVAGLAKNIQYF
TRBV30	TRBJ2-2	NA	CAWRASGSSGELFF
TRBV10-3	TRBJ2-4	NA	CAISEGPGDYIQYF
TRBV28	TRBJ1-5	NA	CASRTPEPNQPQHF
TRBV13	TRBJ1-1	NA	CASSSSGGGTEAFF
TRBV4-1	TRBJ2-1	NA	CASSQDRAGVIYNEQFF
TRBV13	TRBJ1-2	NA	CASSLDKDYGYTF
TRBV28	TRBJ2-7	NA	CASSSRSGRESYEQYF
TRBV18	TRBJ2-1	NA	CASSDARTGHYNEQFF
TRBV18	TRBJ2-7	NA	CASSPPSRQFYEQYF
TRBV7-2	TRBJ1-1	NA	CASSPKTGNAEAFF
TRBV28	TRBJ2-7	NA	CASIPGTGISGEQYF
TRBV29-1	TRBJ1-1	NA	CSVEFPGNLFLF
TRBV30	TRBJ2-1	NA	CAGRGRGGHFF
TRBV9	TRBJ2-2	NA	CASSPHQGTGGQAGELFF
TRBV11-2	TRBJ2-7	NA	CASSLGGASYEQYF
TRBV28	TRBJ2-7	NA	CASRPGQGGSYEQYF
TRBV19	TRBJ2-7	NA	CASSIDGQRSYEQYF
TRBV28	TRBJ2-3	NA	CASSFRPSGTDTQYF
TRBV4-1	TRBJ1-5	many	CASSPGVQDGQPQHF
TRBV7-9	TRBJ1-1	NA	CASRLGGTNTEAFF
TRBV15	TRBJ2-2	NA	CATSRDQRGRNTGELFF
TRBV30	TRBJ1-1	NA	CAGATGYNTEAFF
TRBV7-3	TRBJ1-1	NA	CASSLGPGDTEAFF
TRBV28	TRBJ2-1	NA	CASSPRPSGYNEQFF
TRBV4-2	TRBJ2-7	NA	CASSQENRDRRYEQYF
TRBV7-2	TRBJ2-3	few	CASSSVLAEPNTDTQYF
TRBV5-4	TRBJ2-1	NA	CASSLAGFGGHYNEQFF
TRBV30	TRBJ1-6	NA	CAWSLQYNSPLHF
TRBV28	TRBJ2-7	NA	CASSSSGTGTHEQYF
TRBV5-1	TRBJ2-4	NA	CASSVTGDDIQYF